The rows below give T cell receptor beta chains drawn from one sample of a study of response to subunit inactivated influenza vaccine. From the RT-PCR reads, TCRdb called clonotypes with MiXCR, one entry per CDR3 protein. This sample has roughly 550,000 distinct CDR3 sequences, with under 25% found just once. The same sample was also used in a study of T cells expressing NK-cell markers.

Sequencing was performed on CD4+ T cells sorted from PBMCs, taken about 11 days after vaccination. The receptors originated from a man aged 50 to 60 who received an inactivated influenza vaccine. Both conserved end residues are part of each CDR3. The D gene is left open where the match is weak. Part of the rows lack a size; the others show once, few, many or a class for expanded clones.

J: TRBJ2-1; size: .; length: 15; V: TRBV6-1; D: .; CDR3: CASRGQASSYNEQFF; DNA: TGTGCCAGCAGGGGCCAGGCAAGCTCCTACAATGAGCAGTTCTTC
J: TRBJ1-4; size: few; length: 15; V: TRBV5-1; D: .; CDR3: CASSPGRGTNEKLFF; DNA: TGCGCCAGCAGCCCTGGACGCGGGACTAATGAAAAACTGTTTTTT
J: TRBJ1-1; size: few; length: 13; V: TRBV12-3/TRBV12-4; D: .; CDR3: CASSEGQNTEAFF; DNA: TGTGCCAGCAGTGAGGGTCAGAACACTGAAGCTTTCTTT
J: TRBJ2-1; size: few; length: 16; V: TRBV11-2; D: TRBD2; CDR3: CASSSSTSAVGGEQFF; DNA: TGTGCCAGCAGCTCTTCAACTAGCGCCGTTGGGGGTGAGCAGTTCTTC
J: TRBJ2-1; size: few; length: 16; V: TRBV5-1; D: TRBD1; CDR3: CASSLTAGGSYNEQFF; DNA: TGCGCCAGCAGCCTGACGGCAGGGGGCTCCTACAATGAGCAGTTCTTC
J: TRBJ2-7; size: few; length: 15; V: TRBV12-3/TRBV12-4; D: .; CDR3: CASTRSGGATYEQYF; DNA: TGTGCCAGCACCCGGTCCGGGGGTGCGACCTACGAGCAGTACTTC
J: TRBJ1-5; size: .; length: 14; V: TRBV7-2; D: .; CDR3: CASSSGLDNQPQHF; DNA: TGTGCCAGCAGCTCCGGACTGGACAATCAGCCCCAGCATTTT
J: TRBJ2-2; size: few; length: 17; V: TRBV5-1; D: TRBD2; CDR3: CASSLEAGRADTGELFF; DNA: TGCGCCAGCAGCTTGGAGGCCGGGAGGGCCGACACCGGGGAGCTGTTTTTT
J: TRBJ2-7; size: few; length: 14; V: TRBV20-1; D: TRBD1; CDR3: CSADRDRWAYEQYF; DNA: TGCAGTGCGGACCGGGACAGATGGGCCTACGAGCAGTACTTC
J: TRBJ1-4; size: few; length: 14; V: TRBV5-1; D: .; CDR3: CASSRDGLNEKLFF; DNA: TGCGCCAGCAGCCGGGACGGGCTAAATGAAAAACTGTTTTTT
J: TRBJ2-7; size: few; length: 14; V: TRBV7-8; D: .; CDR3: CASSGRTVTSEQYF; DNA: TGTGCCAGCAGCGGTCGGACAGTAACAAGCGAGCAGTACTTC
J: TRBJ1-4; size: .; length: 16; V: TRBV10-3; D: .; CDR3: CAISESSPGVGEKLFF; DNA: TGTGCCATCAGTGAGTCGTCACCCGGGGTCGGTGAAAAACTGTTTTTT
J: TRBJ1-3; size: .; length: 14; V: TRBV12-3/TRBV12-4; D: TRBD1; CDR3: CASCDRGGGNTIYF; DNA: TGTGCCAGCTGCGACAGGGGTGGAGGAAACACCATATATTTT
J: TRBJ2-5; size: few; length: 13; V: TRBV2; D: TRBD2; CDR3: CASSEAGLAGRLF; DNA: TGTGCCAGCAGTGAAGCGGGCCTAGCGGGCCGTTTGTTC
J: TRBJ2-1; size: .; length: 16; V: TRBV7-9; D: .; CDR3: CASSLGYGRSYNEQFF; DNA: TGTGCCAGCAGCTTGGGCTACGGACGTTCCTACAATGAGCAGTTCTTC
J: TRBJ2-3; size: .; length: 15; V: TRBV20-1; D: .; CDR3: CSAISLTDHTDTQYF; DNA: TGCAGTGCCATCTCATTGACAGACCACACAGATACGCAGTATTTT
J: TRBJ2-5; size: few; length: 16; V: TRBV5-1; D: .; CDR3: CASSLAGQGGRETQYF; DNA: TGCGCCAGCAGCTTGGCCGGACAGGGCGGGAGAGAGACCCAGTACTTC
J: TRBJ2-3; size: many; length: 18; V: TRBV6-1; D: .; CDR3: CASSRPLRSGTSTDTQYF; DNA: TGTGCCAGCAGTCGCCCCCTAAGGAGTGGGACTAGCACAGATACGCAGTATTTT
J: TRBJ1-5; size: few; length: 14; V: TRBV7-2; D: TRBD1; CDR3: CAHPTWTGAQPQHF; DNA: TGTGCCCACCCAACGTGGACAGGGGCCCAGCCCCAGCATTTT
J: TRBJ2-1; size: few; length: 15; V: TRBV7-2; D: .; CDR3: CASSTVGSSYNEQFF; DNA: TGTGCCAGCAGCACCGTCGGGAGCTCCTACAATGAGCAGTTCTTC
J: TRBJ2-7; size: .; length: 12; V: TRBV7-9; D: .; CDR3: CASSLDIGAVYF; DNA: TGTGCCAGCAGCTTAGACATTGGGGCGGTGTACTTC
J: TRBJ2-3; size: few; length: 15; V: TRBV24-1; D: .; CDR3: CATSARGASTDTQYF; DNA: TGTGCCACCAGTGCGAGGGGGGCTAGCACAGATACGCAGTATTTT
J: TRBJ2-2; size: few; length: 16; V: TRBV18; D: TRBD2; CDR3: CASSPLLAGLTGELFF; DNA: TGTGCCAGCTCACCACTGCTAGCGGGGTTGACCGGGGAGCTGTTTTTT
J: TRBJ2-7; size: many; length: 13; V: TRBV7-2; D: .; CDR3: CASSLHSLYEQYF; DNA: TGTGCCAGCAGCTTGCACAGCTTGTACGAGCAGTACTTC
J: TRBJ2-5; size: few; length: 14; V: TRBV9; D: .; CDR3: CASSPDYNQETQYF; DNA: TGTGCCAGCAGCCCAGACTACAACCAAGAGACCCAGTACTTC
J: TRBJ2-2; size: few; length: 14; V: TRBV5-1; D: .; CDR3: CASTTRANTGELFF; DNA: TGCGCCAGCACCACCAGGGCTAACACCGGGGAGCTGTTTTTT
J: TRBJ1-5; size: many; length: 14; V: TRBV15; D: .; CDR3: CATSRGHSNQPQHF; DNA: TGTGCCACCAGCCGAGGGCATAGCAATCAGCCCCAGCATTTT
J: TRBJ1-6; size: few; length: 13; V: TRBV12-3/TRBV12-4; D: .; CDR3: CASNLGLNSPLHF; DNA: TGTGCCAGCAACCTTGGGCTAAATTCACCCCTCCACTTT
J: TRBJ1-2; size: few; length: 13; V: TRBV5-1; D: .; CDR3: CASSRDSAHGYTF; DNA: TGCGCCAGCAGCAGGGACTCCGCGCATGGCTACACCTTC
J: TRBJ2-7; size: few; length: 14; V: TRBV28; D: .; CDR3: CASSSRSSSYEQYF; DNA: TGTGCCAGCAGTTCCCGCTCGAGCTCCTACGAGCAGTACTTC
J: TRBJ1-4; size: .; length: 16; V: TRBV5-6; D: .; CDR3: CASSTEASRGRGKLFF; DNA: TGTGCCAGCAGCACCGAAGCGTCAAGAGGCAGAGGTAAACTGTTTTTT
J: TRBJ2-5; size: .; length: 17; V: TRBV7-9; D: TRBD1; CDR3: CASSNVRITGGGETQYF; DNA: TGTGCCAGCAGCAATGTACGAATAACAGGGGGCGGGGAGACCCAGTACTTC
J: TRBJ1-1; size: .; length: 15; V: TRBV12-3/TRBV12-4; D: .; CDR3: CASSFLPDRGTEAFF; DNA: TGTGCCAGCAGTTTCCTACCTGACAGAGGCACTGAAGCTTTCTTT
J: TRBJ2-5; size: many; length: 14; V: TRBV5-1; D: .; CDR3: CASSSMTGQETQYF; DNA: TGCGCCAGCAGCTCAATGACAGGACAAGAGACCCAGTACTTC
J: TRBJ2-7; size: .; length: 14; V: TRBV6-2/TRBV6-3; D: .; CDR3: CASRVRRNYYEQYF; DNA: TGTGCCAGCAGGGTGAGACGGAACTACTACGAGCAGTACTTC
J: TRBJ1-1; size: few; length: 13; V: TRBV20-1; D: .; CDR3: CSLHRTDNTEAFF; DNA: TGCAGTCTACACCGGACAGATAACACTGAAGCTTTCTTT
J: TRBJ2-1; size: .; length: 13; V: TRBV4-2; D: .; CDR3: CASSQGTSNEQFF; DNA: TGTGCCAGCAGCCAAGGAACTAGCAATGAGCAGTTCTTC
J: TRBJ2-1; size: .; length: 17; V: TRBV18; D: TRBD2; CDR3: CASSPLSSGGSDNEQFF; DNA: TGTGCCAGCTCACCACTTAGTAGCGGGGGCTCCGACAATGAGCAGTTCTTC
J: TRBJ2-7; size: .; length: 13; V: TRBV7-6; D: .; CDR3: CASSLELLGEQYF; DNA: TGTGCCAGCAGCTTAGAACTGCTGGGGGAGCAGTACTTC
J: TRBJ1-1; size: .; length: 15; V: TRBV7-9; D: .; CDR3: CASSFGGLRDTGAFF; DNA: TGTGCCAGCAGCTTTGGCGGCCTGCGGGACACTGGAGCTTTCTTT
J: TRBJ2-3; size: .; length: 15; V: TRBV7-9; D: .; CDR3: CASSPGGGRIDTQYF; DNA: TGTGCCAGCAGCCCCGGAGGAGGGCGCATAGATACGCAGTATTTT
J: TRBJ1-2; size: .; length: 13; V: TRBV6-1; D: TRBD1; CDR3: CASRRTGGEGYTF; DNA: TGTGCCAGCAGACGTACAGGGGGCGAGGGCTACACCTTC
J: TRBJ2-6; size: .; length: 18; V: TRBV11-2; D: TRBD1; CDR3: CASSLDLRTGSGANVLTF; DNA: TGTGCCAGCAGCTTAGATCTCAGGACAGGGTCTGGGGCCAACGTCCTGACTTTC
J: TRBJ2-1; size: .; length: 14; V: TRBV20-1; D: TRBD2; CDR3: CSAVDPAGGIEQFF; DNA: TGCAGTGCCGTAGACCCGGCGGGAGGCATTGAGCAGTTCTTC
J: TRBJ2-7; size: .; length: 14; V: TRBV5-5; D: .; CDR3: CASCRVERSYEQYF; DNA: TGTGCCAGTTGCAGGGTTGAGAGGTCCTACGAGCAGTACTTC
J: TRBJ2-1; size: .; length: 14; V: TRBV29-1; D: TRBD2; CDR3: CSVSGSRSYNEQFF; DNA: TGCAGCGTGAGCGGGAGCCGCTCCTACAATGAGCAGTTCTTC
J: TRBJ2-5; size: .; length: 11; V: TRBV11-2; D: .; CDR3: CASSVTGAQYF; DNA: TGTGCCAGCAGCGTGACCGGCGCCCAGTACTTC
J: TRBJ2-1; size: .; length: 16; V: TRBV4-3; D: TRBD2; CDR3: CASSLDRGGSYNEQFF; DNA: TGCGCCAGCAGTCTGGACCGGGGGGGATCCTACAATGAGCAGTTCTTC
J: TRBJ1-1; size: .; length: 13; V: TRBV7-2; D: .; CDR3: CASSRVGGSEAFF; DNA: TGTGCCAGCAGCCGGGTGGGGGGGTCTGAAGCTTTCTTT